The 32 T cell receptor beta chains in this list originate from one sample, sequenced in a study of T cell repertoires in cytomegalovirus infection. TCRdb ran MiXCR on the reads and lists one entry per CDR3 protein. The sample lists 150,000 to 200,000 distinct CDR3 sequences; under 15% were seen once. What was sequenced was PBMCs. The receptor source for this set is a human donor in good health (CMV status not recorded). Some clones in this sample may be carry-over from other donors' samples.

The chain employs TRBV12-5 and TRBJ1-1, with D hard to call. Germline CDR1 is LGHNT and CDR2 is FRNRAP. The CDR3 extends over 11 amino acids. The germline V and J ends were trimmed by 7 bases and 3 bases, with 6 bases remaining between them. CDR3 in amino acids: CASAPDTEAFF. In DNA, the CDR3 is TGTGCTAGTGCCCCCGACACTGAAGCTTTCTTT.

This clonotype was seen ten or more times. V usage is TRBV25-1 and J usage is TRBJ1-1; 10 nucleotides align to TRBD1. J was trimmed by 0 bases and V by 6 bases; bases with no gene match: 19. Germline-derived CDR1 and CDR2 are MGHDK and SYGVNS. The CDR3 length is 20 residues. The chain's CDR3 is CASSPALYRDRGRLNTEAFF. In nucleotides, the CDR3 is TGTGCCAGCAGCCCAGCCCTTTATCGGGACAGGGGACGATTGAACACTGAAGCTTTCTTT. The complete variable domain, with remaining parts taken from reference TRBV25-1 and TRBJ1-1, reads EADIYQTPRYLVIGTGKKITLECSQTMGHDKMYWYQQDPGMELHLIHYSYGVNSTEKGDLSSESTVSRIRTEHFPLTLESARPSHTSQYLCASSPALYRDRGRLNTEAFFGQGTRLTVV.

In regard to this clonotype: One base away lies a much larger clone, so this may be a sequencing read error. For the CDR3, the DNA is TGTGCCAGCAGTGAAGGAGGCGGGGGTGGAGCAAATACGCAGTATTTT. Amino acids: CASSEGGGGGANTQYF. The rearrangement joins TRBV6-1 to TRBJ2-3; 7 bases are shared with TRBD2. The CDR3 has 16 residues. Germline lookup yields CDR1 MNHNS and CDR2 SASEGT. The J segment lost 7 bases and the V segment lost 1 base, leaving 11 bases of the junction unmatched.

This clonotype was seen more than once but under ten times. This CDR3 is CSVGGGEKLFF. DNA of the CDR3: TGCAGCGTTGGGGGTGGTGAAAAACTGTTTTTT. The chain recombines TRBV29-1 with TRBJ1-4, with D unresolved. The germline V gene has CDR1 SQVTM and CDR2 ANQGSEA. V was pared by 4 bases and J by 7 bases, with 7 bases between. The CDR3 has 11 amino acids.

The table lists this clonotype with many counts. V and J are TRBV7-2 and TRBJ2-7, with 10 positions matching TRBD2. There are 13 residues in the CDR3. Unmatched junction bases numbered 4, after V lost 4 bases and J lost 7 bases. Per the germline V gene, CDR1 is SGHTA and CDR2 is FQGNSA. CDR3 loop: CASSSSGGREQYF. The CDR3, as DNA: TGTGCCAGCAGCTCTAGCGGGGGAAGAGAGCAGTACTTC.

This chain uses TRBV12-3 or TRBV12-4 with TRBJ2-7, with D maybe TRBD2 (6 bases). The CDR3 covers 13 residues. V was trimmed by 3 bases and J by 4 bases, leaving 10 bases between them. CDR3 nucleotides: TGTGCCAGCAGTTTCGGGGGAAGATACGAGCAGTACTTC. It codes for CASSFGGRYEQYF.

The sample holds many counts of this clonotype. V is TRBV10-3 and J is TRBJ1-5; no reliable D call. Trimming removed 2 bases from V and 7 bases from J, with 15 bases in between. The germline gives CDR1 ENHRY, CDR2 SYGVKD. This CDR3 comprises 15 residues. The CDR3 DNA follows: TGTGCCATCAGTGAGAAAGAGGGCGCCGGGCAGCCCCAGCATTTT. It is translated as CAISEKEGAGQPQHF.

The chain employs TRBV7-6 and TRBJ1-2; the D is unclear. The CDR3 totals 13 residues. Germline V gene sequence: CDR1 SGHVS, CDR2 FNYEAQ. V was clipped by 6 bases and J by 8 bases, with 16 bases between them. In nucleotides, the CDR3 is TGTGCCAGCAGTACTCTGGAGGTGGGCGGCTACACCTTC. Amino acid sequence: CASSTLEVGGYTF.

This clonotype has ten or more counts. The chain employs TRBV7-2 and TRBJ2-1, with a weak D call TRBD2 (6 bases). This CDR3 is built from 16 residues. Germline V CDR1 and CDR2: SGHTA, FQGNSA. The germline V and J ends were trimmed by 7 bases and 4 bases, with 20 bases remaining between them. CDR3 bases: TGTGCCAGCATCCTTTCCACTAGCAGTTATTACAATGAGCAGTTCTTC. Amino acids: CASILSTSSYYNEQFF.

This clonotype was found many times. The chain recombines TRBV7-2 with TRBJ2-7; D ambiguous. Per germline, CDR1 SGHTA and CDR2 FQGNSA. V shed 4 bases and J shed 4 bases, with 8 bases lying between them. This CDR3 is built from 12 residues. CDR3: CASSWWGYEQYF. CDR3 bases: TGTGCCAGCAGCTGGTGGGGTTACGAGCAGTACTTC.

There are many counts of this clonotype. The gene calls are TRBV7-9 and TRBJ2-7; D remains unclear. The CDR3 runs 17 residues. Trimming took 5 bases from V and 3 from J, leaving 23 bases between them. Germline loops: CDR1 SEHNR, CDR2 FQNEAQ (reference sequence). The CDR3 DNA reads TGTGCCAGCAGCGCCAACCTGGGGTTCACGGGCGGCTACGAGCAGTACTTC. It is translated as CASSANLGFTGGYEQYF. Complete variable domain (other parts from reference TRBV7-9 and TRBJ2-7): DTGVSQNPRHKITKRGQNVTFRCDPISEHNRLYWYRQTLGQGPEFLTYFQNEAQLEKSRLLSDRFSAERPKGSFSTLEIQRTEQGDSAMYLCASSANLGFTGGYEQYFGPGTRLTVT.

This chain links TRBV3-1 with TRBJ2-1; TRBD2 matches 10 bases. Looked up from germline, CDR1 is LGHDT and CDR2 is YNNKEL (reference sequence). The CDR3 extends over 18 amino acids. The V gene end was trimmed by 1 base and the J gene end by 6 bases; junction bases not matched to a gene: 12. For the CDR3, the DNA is TGTGCCAGCAGCCAAGTAGGCCTAGCGGGAGTGAACGCCAATGAGCAGTTCTTC. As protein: CASSQVGLAGVNANEQFF.

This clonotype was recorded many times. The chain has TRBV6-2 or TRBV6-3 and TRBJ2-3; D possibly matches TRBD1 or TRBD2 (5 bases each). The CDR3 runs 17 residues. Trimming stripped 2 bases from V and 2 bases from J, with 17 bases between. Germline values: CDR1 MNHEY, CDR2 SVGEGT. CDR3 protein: CASSYVSRQRATDTQYF. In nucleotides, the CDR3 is TGTGCCAGCAGTTACGTCAGCCGACAGAGGGCCACAGATACGCAGTATTTT.

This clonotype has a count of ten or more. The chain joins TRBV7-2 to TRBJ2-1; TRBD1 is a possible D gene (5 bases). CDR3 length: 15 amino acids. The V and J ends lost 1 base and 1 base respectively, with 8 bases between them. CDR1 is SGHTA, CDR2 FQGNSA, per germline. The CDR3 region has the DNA TGTGCCAGCAGCTTAGATAGGGGATCCTACAATGAGCAGTTCTTC. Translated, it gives CASSLDRGSYNEQFF.

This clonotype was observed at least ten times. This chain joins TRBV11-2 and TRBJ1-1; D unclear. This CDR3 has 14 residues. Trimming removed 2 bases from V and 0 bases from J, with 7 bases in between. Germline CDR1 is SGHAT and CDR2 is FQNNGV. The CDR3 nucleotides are TGTGCCAGCAGCTTAAGCAGTTTGAACACTGAAGCTTTCTTT. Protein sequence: CASSLSSLNTEAFF. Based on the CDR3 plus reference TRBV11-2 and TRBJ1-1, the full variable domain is EAGVAQSPRYKIIEKRQSVAFWCNPISGHATLYWYQQILGQGPKLLIQFQNNGVVDDSQLPKDRFSAERLKGVDSTLKIQPAKLEDSAVYLCASSLSSLNTEAFFGQGTRLTVV.

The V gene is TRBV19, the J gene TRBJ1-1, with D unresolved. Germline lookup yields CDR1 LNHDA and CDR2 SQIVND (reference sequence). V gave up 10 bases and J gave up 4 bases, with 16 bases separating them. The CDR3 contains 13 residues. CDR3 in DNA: TGTGCCACCCGTTTGGCACCGGGCACTGAAGCTTTCTTT. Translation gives CATRLAPGTEAFF.

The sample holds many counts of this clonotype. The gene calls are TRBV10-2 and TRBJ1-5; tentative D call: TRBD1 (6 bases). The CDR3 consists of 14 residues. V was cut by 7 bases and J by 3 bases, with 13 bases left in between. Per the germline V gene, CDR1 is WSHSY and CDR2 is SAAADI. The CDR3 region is CASKIGGPNQPQHF. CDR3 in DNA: TGCGCCAGCAAAATAGGGGGGCCCAATCAGCCCCAGCATTTT.

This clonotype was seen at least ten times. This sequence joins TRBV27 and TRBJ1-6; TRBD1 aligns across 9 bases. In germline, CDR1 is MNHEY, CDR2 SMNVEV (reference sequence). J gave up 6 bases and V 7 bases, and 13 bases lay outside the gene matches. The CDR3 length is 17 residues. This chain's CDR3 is CASTVLQGARRNSPLHF. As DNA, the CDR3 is TGTGCCAGCACCGTATTACAGGGGGCCCGTCGTAATTCACCCCTCCACTTT.

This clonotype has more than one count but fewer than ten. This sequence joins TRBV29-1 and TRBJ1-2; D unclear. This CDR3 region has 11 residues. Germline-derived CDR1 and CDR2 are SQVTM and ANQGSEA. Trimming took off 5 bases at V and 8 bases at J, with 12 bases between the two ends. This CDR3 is CSVLGSSGYTF. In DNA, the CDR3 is TGCAGCGTTTTGGGATCCAGCGGCTACACCTTC.

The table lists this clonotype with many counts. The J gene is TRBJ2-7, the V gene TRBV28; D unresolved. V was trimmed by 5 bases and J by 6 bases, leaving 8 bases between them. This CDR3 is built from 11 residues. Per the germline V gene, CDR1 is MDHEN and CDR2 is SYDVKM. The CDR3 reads CASSMDLEQYF. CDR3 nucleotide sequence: TGTGCCAGCAGTATGGACCTCGAGCAGTACTTC. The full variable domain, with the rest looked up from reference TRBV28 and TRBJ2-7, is DVKVTQSSRYLVKRTGEKVFLECVQDMDHENMFWYRQDPGLGLRLIYFSYDVKMKEKGDIPEGYSVSREKKERFSLILESASTNQTSMYLCASSMDLEQYFGPGTRLTVT.

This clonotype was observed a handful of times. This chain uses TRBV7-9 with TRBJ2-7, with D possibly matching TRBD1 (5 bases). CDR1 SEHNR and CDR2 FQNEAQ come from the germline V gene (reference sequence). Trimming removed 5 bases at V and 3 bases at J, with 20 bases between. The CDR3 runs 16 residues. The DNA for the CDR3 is TGTGCCAGCAGCCCAGACCTAACAGGACAAGACTACGAGCAGTACTTC. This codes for CASSPDLTGQDYEQYF.

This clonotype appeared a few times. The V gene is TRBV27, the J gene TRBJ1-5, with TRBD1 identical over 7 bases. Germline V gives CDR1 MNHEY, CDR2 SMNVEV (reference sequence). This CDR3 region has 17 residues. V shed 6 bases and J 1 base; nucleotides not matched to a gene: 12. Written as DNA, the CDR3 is TGTGCCAGCAGATCTATCGGACAGGTTCGGAGCAATCAGCCCCAGCATTTT. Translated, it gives CASRSIGQVRSNQPQHF.

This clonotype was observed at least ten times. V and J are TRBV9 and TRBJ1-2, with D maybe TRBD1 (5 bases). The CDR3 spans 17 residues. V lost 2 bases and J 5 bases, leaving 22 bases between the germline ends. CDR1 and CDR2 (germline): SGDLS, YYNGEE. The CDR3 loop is CASSVSSLTVVPYGYTF. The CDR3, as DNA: TGTGCCAGCAGCGTCAGTAGTTTGACAGTAGTGCCTTATGGCTACACCTTC.

This CDR3 reads CASSQSSLRHSPGEQYF. The CDR3 region has the DNA TGCGCCAGCAGTCAATCGTCTCTCCGGCACAGTCCGGGGGAGCAGTACTTC. The V gene is TRBV23-1, the J gene TRBJ2-7; maybe TRBD2 (5 bases). TRBV23-1 belongs to the ORF category, with a function that is uncertain. V dropped 0 bases and J dropped 7 bases, with 22 bases sitting between them. There are 17 residues in the CDR3.

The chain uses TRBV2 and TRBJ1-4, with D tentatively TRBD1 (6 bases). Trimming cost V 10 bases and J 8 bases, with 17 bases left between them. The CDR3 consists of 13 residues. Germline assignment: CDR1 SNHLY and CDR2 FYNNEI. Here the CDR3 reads CATRGSAEEKLFF. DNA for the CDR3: TGTGCCACCAGGGGATCGGCGGAGGAAAAACTGTTTTTT. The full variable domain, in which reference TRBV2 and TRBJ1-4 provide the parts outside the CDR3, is EPEVTQTPSHQVTQMGQEVILRCVPISNHLYFYWYRQILGQKVEFLVSFYNNEISEKSEIFDDQFSVERPDGSNFTLKIRSTKLEDSAMYFCATRGSAEEKLFFGSGTQLSVL.

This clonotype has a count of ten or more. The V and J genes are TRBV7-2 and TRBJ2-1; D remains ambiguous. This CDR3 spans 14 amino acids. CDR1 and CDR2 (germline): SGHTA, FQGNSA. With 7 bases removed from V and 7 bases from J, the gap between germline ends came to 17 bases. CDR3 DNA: TGTGCCAGCACCCTTAGTATAGGTAGGAATGAGCAGTTCTTC. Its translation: CASTLSIGRNEQFF.

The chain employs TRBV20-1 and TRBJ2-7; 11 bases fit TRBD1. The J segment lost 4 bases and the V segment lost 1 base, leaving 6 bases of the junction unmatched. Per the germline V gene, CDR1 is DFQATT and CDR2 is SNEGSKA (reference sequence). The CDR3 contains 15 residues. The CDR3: CSARVGTGGSYEQYF. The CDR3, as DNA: TGCAGTGCTAGAGTGGGGACAGGGGGGAGTTACGAGCAGTACTTC.

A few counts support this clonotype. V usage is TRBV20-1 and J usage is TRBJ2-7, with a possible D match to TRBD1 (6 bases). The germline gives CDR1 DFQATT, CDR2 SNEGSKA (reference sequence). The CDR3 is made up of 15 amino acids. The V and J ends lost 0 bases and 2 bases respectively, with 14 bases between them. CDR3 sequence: CSARDGGQLTYEQYF. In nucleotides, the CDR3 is TGCAGTGCTAGAGATGGCGGACAGCTTACCTACGAGCAGTACTTC.

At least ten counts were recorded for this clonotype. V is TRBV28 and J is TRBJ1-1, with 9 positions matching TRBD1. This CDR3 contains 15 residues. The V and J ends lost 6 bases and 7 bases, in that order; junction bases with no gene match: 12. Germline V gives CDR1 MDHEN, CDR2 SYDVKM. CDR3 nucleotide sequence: TGTGCCAGCAGCTCTCCTTTCCGGGACAGGGATGAAGCTTTCTTT. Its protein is CASSSPFRDRDEAFF.

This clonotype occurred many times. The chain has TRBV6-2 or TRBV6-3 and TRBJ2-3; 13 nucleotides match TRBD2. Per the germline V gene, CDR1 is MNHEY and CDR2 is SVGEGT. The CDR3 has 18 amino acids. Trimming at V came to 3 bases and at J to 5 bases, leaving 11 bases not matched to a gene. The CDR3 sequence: CASSYPGTSGVGGDTQYF. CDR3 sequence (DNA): TGTGCCAGCAGTTATCCCGGGACTAGCGGGGTAGGAGGAGATACGCAGTATTTT.

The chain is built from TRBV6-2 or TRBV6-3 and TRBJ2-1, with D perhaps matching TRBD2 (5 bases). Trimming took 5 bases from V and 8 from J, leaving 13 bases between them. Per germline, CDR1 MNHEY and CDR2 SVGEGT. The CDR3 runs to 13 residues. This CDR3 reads CASSTGGYYEQFF. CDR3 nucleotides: TGTGCCAGCAGTACCGGCGGGTACTATGAGCAGTTCTTC.

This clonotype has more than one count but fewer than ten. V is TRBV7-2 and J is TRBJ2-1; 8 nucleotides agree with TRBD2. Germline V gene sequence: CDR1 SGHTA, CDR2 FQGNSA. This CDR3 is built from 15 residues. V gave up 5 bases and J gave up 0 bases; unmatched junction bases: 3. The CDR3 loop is CASSQRGPSYNEQFF. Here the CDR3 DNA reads TGTGCCAGCAGCCAGCGGGGGCCCTCCTACAATGAGCAGTTCTTC.